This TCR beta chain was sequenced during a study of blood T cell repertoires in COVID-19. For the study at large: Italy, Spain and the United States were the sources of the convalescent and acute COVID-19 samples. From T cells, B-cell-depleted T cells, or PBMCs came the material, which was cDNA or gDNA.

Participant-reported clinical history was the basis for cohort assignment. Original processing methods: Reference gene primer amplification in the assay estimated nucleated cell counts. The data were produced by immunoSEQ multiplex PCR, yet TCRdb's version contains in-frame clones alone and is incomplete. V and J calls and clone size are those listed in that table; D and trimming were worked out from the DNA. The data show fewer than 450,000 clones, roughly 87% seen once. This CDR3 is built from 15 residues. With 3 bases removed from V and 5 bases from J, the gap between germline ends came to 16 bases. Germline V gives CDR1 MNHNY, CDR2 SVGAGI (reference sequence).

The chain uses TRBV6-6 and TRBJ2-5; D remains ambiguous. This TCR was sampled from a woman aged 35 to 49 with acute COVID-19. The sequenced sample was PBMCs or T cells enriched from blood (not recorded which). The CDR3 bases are TGTGCCAGCAGTTATGTTCGAGCACCCCGGGAGACCCAGTACTTC. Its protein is CASSYVRAPRETQYF.